This T cell receptor beta chain emerged from a study of TIL therapy for anti-PD-1-resistant metastatic lung cancer. The immunoSEQ assay was v3. The data were produced by immunoSEQ multiplex PCR, yet TCRdb's version contains in-frame clones alone and is incomplete. Of about 55,000 clones in the sample, roughly four fifths are singletons; the top ten hold less than 3.5%. Time point: pre-treatment sample, taken before nivolumab and TIL therapy. The sequenced sample was blood, obtained at baseline. The clonotype originates from a person aged 25-80 years with non-small cell lung cancer.

The CDR3 sequence is CASSYSASDTQYF. The CDR3 nucleotides read TGTGCCAGCAGTTACTCCGCATCAGATACGCAGTATTTT. The V gene is TRBV6-2 or TRBV6-3, the J gene TRBJ2-3; D is undetermined. CDR1 and CDR2 (germline): MNHEY, SVGEGT. Deletions cut 0 bases from V and 4 bases from J, with 5 bases between. The CDR3 has 13 amino acids.